The clone carrying this TCR beta chain was seen at least ten times. The sample belongs to a study of T cells in Graves' hyperthyroidism and ophthalmopathy. What was amplified from RNA transcripts were TCR beta CDR3 regions. The study used the HTBI primer set for a first-round RT-PCR of the TCR CDR3. Via MiXCR, TCRdb re-called the multiplex PCR reads, giving one row per CDR3 protein. The sample holds hundreds of thousands of distinct CDR3 sequences, 12% to 15% seen once. This TCR was sampled from a woman aged 35 to 49 with Graves' hyperthyroidism. Sample: blood.

CDR3 amino acids: CAWSAYAGANTGELFF. The CDR3 nucleotides read TGTGCCTGGAGTGCGTACGCGGGGGCGAACACCGGGGAGCTGTTTTTT. V usage is TRBV30 and J usage is TRBJ2-2, with 7 bases identical to TRBD2. The CDR3 spans 16 residues. V shed 1 base and J 0 bases; nucleotides not matched to a gene: 5. CDR1 is GTSNPN and CDR2 is SVGIG in the germline V gene (reference sequence).